This entry lists 22 T cell receptor beta chains sequenced from one sample in a study of cytomegalovirus exposure and HLA in healthy donors. Both 60 Vbeta primers and 13 Jbeta primers went into the PCR. The method was immunoSEQ multiplex PCR; TCRdb's version includes in-frame clones alone and lacks a portion of them. The profile shows approximately 240,000 clones, roughly 82% of them singletons. The specimen sequenced was PBMCs. Every receptor here comes from a middle-aged woman in good health and CMV-seropositive.

This clone was detected only once. The rearrangement joins TRBV7-9 to TRBJ2-3, with a possible D match to TRBD2 (5 bases). V lost 5 bases, J lost 0 bases, and 15 bases lay in between. Germline loops: CDR1 SEHNR, CDR2 FQNEAQ (reference sequence). This CDR3 spans 16 amino acids. The CDR3, as DNA: TGTGCCAGCAGCAGTACCGGACTGACGAGCACAGATACGCAGTATTTT. It is translated as CASSSTGLTSTDTQYF.

This chain uses TRBV19 with TRBJ2-3, with 7 bases that match TRBD1. CDR3 length: 14 amino acids. The germline CDR1 and CDR2 sequences are LNHDA and SQIVND (reference sequence). V was clipped by 6 bases and J by 0 bases; unmatched bases: 3. The CDR3 region has the DNA TGTGCCAGTAGCGGGACAGTTAGCACAGATACGCAGTATTTT. Protein sequence: CASSGTVSTDTQYF.

This clone was seen a few times. J is TRBJ2-7 and V is TRBV14; 8 nucleotides align to TRBD1. CDR3 length: 19 amino acids. V was clipped by 1 base and J by 3 bases; unmatched bases: 17. Germline V CDR1 and CDR2: SGHDN, FVKESK. The CDR3 sequence: CASSQGKTLSGQVYYEQYF. CDR3 DNA sequence: TGTGCCAGCAGCCAAGGTAAAACTTTGTCGGGACAGGTGTACTACGAGCAGTACTTC.

The V gene is TRBV6-6, the J gene TRBJ1-1; D is unclear. Looked up from germline, CDR1 is MNHNY and CDR2 is SVGAGI (reference sequence). The CDR3 extends over 14 amino acids. V was cut by 3 bases and J by 4 bases, with 12 bases left in between. The CDR3 sequence is CASSYSGLGTEAFF. CDR3 sequence (DNA): TGTGCCAGCAGTTATTCGGGGTTAGGCACTGAAGCTTTCTTT.

The genes are TRBV19 and TRBJ2-1; 15 nucleotides line up with TRBD2. The germline CDR1 and CDR2 sequences are LNHDA and SQIVND (reference sequence). CDR3 size: 16 residues. V lost 3 bases to trimming and J lost 10 bases; unmatched junction nucleotides: 7. The CDR3 reads CASSIPGLAGGDEQFF. In DNA form, the CDR3 reads TGTGCCAGTAGTATCCCCGGACTAGCGGGAGGGGACGAGCAGTTCTTC.

This clone was picked up a small number of times. This chain links TRBV21-1 with TRBJ1-6; TRBD1, the table's D call, was not compared with the DNA. TRBV21-1 is tagged as a pseudogene. The length of the CDR3 is 16 residues. CDR3 loop: CASSLPRLPQFSPLHF. Here the CDR3 DNA reads TGTGCCAGCTCCCTTCCTCGGCTGCCACAGTTTTCACCCCTCCACTTT.

The J gene is TRBJ2-5, the V gene TRBV7-9; 7 nucleotides line up with TRBD1. TRBJ2-7 matches the DNA end more closely, so the J call is doubtful. From germline, CDR1 is SEHNR and CDR2 FQNEAQ (reference sequence). CDR3 length equals 14 residues. The CDR3 spells CASSPVDRADEQYF. The CDR3, as DNA: TGTGCCAGCAGCCCAGTTGACAGGGCCGACGAGCAGTACTTC.

Only a few counts were recorded for this clone. This chain uses TRBV4-3 with TRBJ1-4, with D hard to call. Germline values: CDR1 LGHNA, CDR2 YSLEER. The V and J ends lost 2 bases and 6 bases respectively, with 13 bases between them. This CDR3 comprises 15 residues. CDR3 loop: CASSQQDSYDEKLFF. The CDR3 DNA reads as TGCGCCAGCAGCCAACAGGACTCCTATGATGAAAAACTGTTTTTT.

The V gene is TRBV4-3, the J gene TRBJ2-7; 7 bases line up with TRBD2. CDR1 and CDR2 (germline): LGHNA, YSLEER. The J segment lost 7 bases and the V segment lost 3 bases, leaving 9 bases of the junction unmatched. The CDR3 covers 14 residues. In DNA, the CDR3 is TGCGCCAGCAGCCAGGGGGGAGGGTCAGGGGAGCAGTACTTC. This sequence encodes CASSQGGGSGEQYF.

The chain carries TRBV6-1 and TRBJ1-2, with D possibly being TRBD1 (5 bases). The germline gives CDR1 MNHNS, CDR2 SASEGT. The V and J ends lost 4 bases and 0 bases respectively, with 12 bases between them. CDR3 length equals 15 residues. The CDR3 protein is CASSGGVTTNYGYTF. The CDR3 nucleotides read TGTGCCAGCAGTGGGGGGGTGACGACTAACTATGGCTACACCTTC.

The chain carries TRBV14 and TRBJ2-1; 9 bases fit TRBD2. After removal of 4 bases from V and 3 bases from J, the junction contained 16 bases not matched to a gene. Per germline, CDR1 SGHDN and CDR2 FVKESK. The CDR3 extends over 19 amino acids. CDR3 coding DNA: TGTGCCAGCAGCCCTTTCTCGGTCGGCGGGAGGGCAGTCTACAATGAGCAGTTCTTC. This gives the protein CASSPFSVGGRAVYNEQFF.

J is TRBJ1-5 and V is TRBV9; D is undetermined. Germline-derived CDR1 and CDR2 are SGDLS and YYNGEE. The CDR3 covers 19 residues. Trimming cost V 0 bases and J 3 bases, with 22 bases left between them. CDR3 amino acids: CASSVVSGKAKNPNQPQHF. Here the CDR3 DNA reads TGTGCCAGCAGCGTAGTATCCGGGAAGGCCAAGAACCCCAATCAGCCCCAGCATTTT.

This clone was observed a handful of times. V is TRBV4-2 and J is TRBJ1-1; TRBD1 might be the D (5 bases). CDR1 and CDR2 from the germline V gene are LGHNA and YNFKEQ. The V end lost 0 bases, the J end lost 1 base, and 9 bases lay between the germline ends. The CDR3 length is 15 residues. The CDR3 loop reads CASSQEGRANTEAFF. The CDR3 DNA sequence: TGTGCCAGCAGCCAAGAAGGCAGGGCGAACACTGAAGCTTTCTTT.

CDR3 in amino acids: CASSLSTASQYGYTF. CDR3 coding DNA: TGCGCCAGCAGCTTGAGCACAGCATCTCAGTATGGCTACACCTTC. The gene calls are TRBV5-1 and TRBJ1-2; D is unclear. This CDR3 has 15 residues. V was trimmed by 1 base and J by 5 bases, leaving 15 bases between them. Per the germline V gene, CDR1 is SGHRS and CDR2 is YFSETQ. Supplemented by reference TRBV5-1 and TRBJ1-2, the full variable domain reads KAGVTQTPRYLIKTRGQQVTLSCSPISGHRSVSWYQQTPGQGLQFLFEYFSETQRNKGNFPGRFSGRQFSNSRSEMNVSTLELGDSALYLCASSLSTASQYGYTFGSGTRLTVV.

The gene calls are TRBV30 and TRBJ1-2; D not resolved. CDR3 size: 10 residues. Trimming left V 2 bases short and J 6 bases short, with 4 bases between. Germline V gene lookup returns CDR1 GTSNPN and CDR2 SVGIG (reference sequence). The CDR3 here is CAWSRNGYTF. In DNA form, the CDR3 reads TGTGCCTGGAGTCGTAATGGCTACACCTTC. The full variable domain, with the rest looked up from reference TRBV30 and TRBJ1-2, is SQTIHQWPATLVQPVGSPLSLECTVEGTSNPNLYWYRQAAGRGLQLLFYSVGIGQISSEVPQNLSASRPQDRQFILSSKKLLLSDSGFYLCAWSRNGYTFGSGTRLTVV.

The V gene is TRBV9, the J gene TRBJ1-5; 9 nucleotides align to TRBD1. CDR1 and CDR2 (germline): SGDLS, YYNGEE. Unmatched junction bases numbered 3, after V lost 6 bases and J lost 5 bases. The CDR3 runs 13 residues. The CDR3 spells CASTRTGDQPQHF. The DNA for the CDR3 is TGTGCCAGCACTAGGACAGGGGATCAGCCCCAGCATTTT.

This clone was seen a handful of times. This chain joins TRBV7-8 and TRBJ1-1, with 8 bases lining up with TRBD1. Per the germline V gene, CDR1 is SGHVS and CDR2 is FQNEAQ. V dropped 1 base and J dropped 1; count of bases not matched to a gene: 2. The CDR3 spans 15 residues. CDR3 sequence: CASSLGTGKNTEAFF. CDR3 coding DNA: TGTGCCAGCAGCTTAGGGACAGGGAAGAACACTGAAGCTTTCTTT.

The genes are TRBV5-6 and TRBJ1-2; D uncertain. The CDR3 contains 14 residues. Germline V gene lookup returns CDR1 SGHDT and CDR2 YYEEEE. Trimming pared 2 bases from V and 6 bases from J, leaving 14 bases between. CDR3 region: CASSLPSNSHGYTF. The CDR3 DNA reads as TGTGCCAGCAGCTTACCCTCGAATAGCCATGGCTACACCTTC.

The V gene is TRBV7-8, the J gene TRBJ2-7; D possibly corresponds to TRBD2 (5 bases). The germline V gene has CDR1 SGHVS and CDR2 FQNEAQ. There are 15 residues in the CDR3. V was clipped by 5 bases and J by 3 bases, with 17 bases between them. The CDR3 DNA reads TGTGCCAGCAGCGCTTCCGGGATCTTAAACTACGAGCAGTACTTC. Its protein product is CASSASGILNYEQYF.

The chain links TRBV4-1 to TRBJ1-5; D might be TRBD1 (6 bases). CDR1 MGHRA and CDR2 YSYEKL come from the germline V gene. V lost 4 bases, J lost 0 bases, and 10 bases lay in between. This CDR3 contains 15 residues. The CDR3 loop reads CASSRGQFSNQPQHF. CDR3 coding DNA: TGCGCCAGCAGCCGAGGACAGTTTAGCAATCAGCCCCAGCATTTT.

The chain links TRBV5-6 to TRBJ2-3; perhaps TRBD2 as D (6 bases). Trimming removed 2 bases from V and 2 bases from J, with 9 bases in between. CDR1 and CDR2 (germline): SGHDT, YYEEEE. The CDR3 contains 14 residues. The CDR3 protein is CASSFWDFTDTQYF. In DNA form, the CDR3 reads TGTGCCAGCAGCTTCTGGGACTTCACAGATACGCAGTATTTT.

The genes are TRBV11-2 and TRBJ2-1; D gene unclear. This CDR3 spans 14 amino acids. Trimming left V 4 bases short and J 5 bases short, with 12 bases between. CDR1 is SGHAT, CDR2 FQNNGV, per germline. The CDR3 bases are TGTGCCAGCAGCTCCTCCTTCCTTCACAATGAGCAGTTCTTC. The encoded protein is CASSSSFLHNEQFF.